These 25 T cell receptor beta chains were all obtained from the same sample, sequenced in a study of shared clonotypes between healthy human individuals. CD45RO-negative CD8 cells positively selected for CCR7 made up the naive population, which excluded terminally differentiated effector memory CD45RA+ cells. Here immunoSEQ multiplex PCR was the method, and the copy in TCRdb shows in-frame clones only, minus some. The sample gives about 820,000 clones, around 92% of which show up once; 20% to 30% is in the top ten. The sequenced sample was naive CD8+ T cells sorted from blood. These receptors came from a man aged 25 to 40 in good health.

CDR3 nucleotides: TGCAGCGTTGAATTTTTAGCGGCTGAGCAGTTCTTC. Amino acids: CSVEFLAAEQFF. The chain links TRBV29-1 to TRBJ2-1, with D possibly TRBD2 on 6 matching bases. V was clipped by 2 bases and J by 9 bases, with 11 bases between them. The CDR3 loop spans 12 amino acids. Germline-derived CDR1 and CDR2 are SQVTM and ANQGSEA.

V and J are TRBV7-8 and TRBJ2-4; D may match TRBD1 or TRBD2 (5 bases each). CDR3 size: 16 residues. Germline CDR1 and CDR2: SGHVS and FQNEAQ. Trimming removed 6 bases from V and 1 base from J, with 16 bases in between. Written as DNA, the CDR3 is TGTGCCAGCAGTGGGACCCCGGATTTGGCCAAAAACATTCAGTACTTC. It specifies CASSGTPDLAKNIQYF. The variable domain in full, completed from reference TRBV7-8 and TRBJ2-4, reads GAGVSQSPRYKVAKRGQDVALRCDPISGHVSLFWYQQALGQGPEFLTYFQNEAQLDKSGLPSDRFFAERPEGSVSTLKIQRTQQEDSAVYLCASSGTPDLAKNIQYFGAGTRLSVL.

The V call is TRBV27, the J call TRBJ2-1; maybe TRBD1 (6 bases). CDR3 length: 14 amino acids. Germline CDR1 and CDR2: MNHEY and SMNVEV (reference sequence). The ends were cut back, 8 bases at V and 3 bases at J, with 14 bases in the middle. CDR3 DNA: TGTGCCAGCGGAAACAGGGACAACTACAATGAGCAGTTCTTC. Protein sequence: CASGNRDNYNEQFF.

The chain has TRBV5-1 and TRBJ2-7; TRBD2 aligns across 9 bases. Per germline, CDR1 SGHRS and CDR2 YFSETQ. The CDR3 is 15 residues long. V gave up 4 bases and J gave up 5 bases; unmatched junction bases: 10. CDR3 nucleotides: TGCGCCAGCAGCCTAGAAGCTAGCGGGGCGGACGAGCAGTACTTC. Protein: CASSLEASGADEQYF.

The chain recombines TRBV15 with TRBJ2-1, with TRBD2 matching over 8 bases. The CDR3 has 14 amino acids. J gave up 9 bases and V 0 bases, and 4 bases lay outside the gene matches. CDR1 is LNHNV, CDR2 YYDKDF, per germline (reference sequence). DNA of the CDR3: TGTGCCACCAGCAGAGATGGCGGGGGGACTGAGCAGTTCTTC. As protein: CATSRDGGGTEQFF.

The CDR3 protein is CASSSIPGQGSYEQYF. Written as DNA, the CDR3 is TGTGCCAGCAGCTCGATACCGGGACAGGGGTCCTACGAGCAGTACTTC. The rearrangement joins TRBV5-5 to TRBJ2-7, with 10 bases fitting TRBD1. The CDR3 totals 16 residues. CDR1 is SGHKS and CDR2 is YYEKEE in the germline V gene (reference sequence). Trimming at V came to 3 bases and at J to 1 base, leaving 7 bases not matched to a gene.

In the case of this clone: The same CDR3 can be traced to other DNA sequences in this sample. The V and J genes are TRBV19 and TRBJ2-5; D call uncertain. The germline V gene has CDR1 LNHDA and CDR2 SQIVND (reference sequence). This CDR3 is 11 amino acids long. Between the trimmed V and J ends, which lost 5 bases and 5 bases, there was a span of 6 bases. The CDR3 protein is CASSPGETQYF. The DNA for the CDR3 is TGTGCCAGTAGTCCTGGGGAGACCCAGTACTTC.

The V call is TRBV13, the J call TRBJ1-1, with no clear D. Germline lookup yields CDR1 PRHDT and CDR2 FYEKMQ (reference sequence). The CDR3 runs 11 residues. Trimming pared 10 bases from V and 0 bases from J, leaving 6 bases between. CDR3 loop: CATSMNTEAFF. The CDR3 DNA follows: TGTGCCACCTCGATGAACACTGAAGCTTTCTTT.

This rearrangement joins TRBV19 to TRBJ1-1; the match to TRBD1 covers 8 bases. J was trimmed by 11 bases and V by 5 bases; bases with no gene match: 7. The CDR3 spans 12 residues. CDR1 and CDR2 from the germline V gene are LNHDA and SQIVND (reference sequence). The CDR3 is CASSFDRGMAFF. The CDR3 DNA follows: TGTGCCAGTAGTTTCGACAGGGGTATGGCTTTCTTT. The complete variable domain, with remaining parts taken from reference TRBV19 and TRBJ1-1, reads DGGITQSPKYLFRKEGQNVTLSCEQNLNHDAMYWYRQDPGQGLRLIYYSQIVNDFQKGDIAEGYSVSREKKESFPLTVTSAQKNPTAFYLCASSFDRGMAFFGQGTRLTVV.

As regards this clone: One end of the junction is discordant with germline, which a read error may explain. The chain uses TRBV4-2 and TRBJ2-3, with 10 bases fitting TRBD1. This CDR3 region has 17 residues. Germline CDR1 and CDR2: LGHNA and YNFKEQ. CDR3 region: CASSEDIRTGGSDTQYF. In DNA form, the CDR3 reads TGTGCCAGCAGCGAAGATATTAGGACAGGGGGTTCAGATACGCAGTATTTT.

The chain links TRBV9 to TRBJ2-7; weak D call: TRBD1 (6 bases). This CDR3 has 13 residues. V shed 4 bases and J shed 3 bases, with 11 bases lying between them. Germline CDR1 and CDR2: SGDLS and YYNGEE. The CDR3 nucleotides are TGTGCCAGCAGCCAGGGGTCTAACTACGAGCAGTACTTC. Translating gives CASSQGSNYEQYF.

V and J are TRBV5-4 and TRBJ2-7; 14 bases agree with TRBD2. This CDR3 has 16 residues. J gave up 2 bases and V 3 bases, and 4 bases lay outside the gene matches. Germline CDR1 and CDR2: SGHNT and YYREEE (reference sequence). The CDR3 spells CASSWKTSGRAYEQYF. CDR3 bases: TGTGCCAGCAGCTGGAAGACTAGCGGGAGGGCCTACGAGCAGTACTTC.

The chain uses TRBV7-9 and TRBJ2-1; 9 nucleotides align to TRBD1. The CDR3 extends over 15 amino acids. Per germline, CDR1 SEHNR and CDR2 FQNEAQ (reference sequence). The trim removed 5 bases at V and 6 bases at J, leaving 8 bases unmatched. The CDR3 DNA reads TGTGCCAGCAGCGACCGGGACAGGGCCCTCAATGAGCAGTTCTTC. Translation: CASSDRDRALNEQFF.

This rearrangement joins TRBV27 to TRBJ2-7; 11 positions match TRBD1. Per germline, CDR1 MNHEY and CDR2 SMNVEV (reference sequence). The CDR3 spans 15 residues. V trimming: 5 bases; J trimming: 4 bases; junction bases outside the gene matches: 7. CDR3 DNA: TGTGCCAGCAGTGGGGACAGGGGGTATGGTTACGAGCAGTACTTC. It codes for CASSGDRGYGYEQYF.

V and J are TRBV9 and TRBJ2-7, with D possibly matching TRBD2 (5 bases). Trimming cost V 0 bases and J 2 bases, with 15 bases left between them. The germline CDR1 and CDR2 sequences are SGDLS and YYNGEE. The CDR3 consists of 16 residues. Here the CDR3 DNA reads TGTGCCAGCAGCGTAGCTTCAGGCCACGGGGCCTACGAGCAGTACTTC. Its translation is CASSVASGHGAYEQYF.

The chain combines TRBV4-1 with TRBJ2-7, with D maybe TRBD1 (6 bases). Germline V gene data show CDR1 as MGHRA and CDR2 as YSYEKL. Trimming removed 3 bases at V and 4 bases at J, with 13 bases between. The CDR3 sequence is 14 residues long. DNA of the CDR3: TGCGCCAGCAGCCAGCGGCAGGGGTATTACGAGCAGTACTTC. This gives the protein CASSQRQGYYEQYF.

The genes are TRBV2 and TRBJ1-1; D is unresolved. The CDR3 consists of 13 residues. Trimming cost V 8 bases and J 0 bases, with 10 bases left between them. Germline CDR1 reads SNHLY; CDR2 reads FYNNEI. As DNA, the CDR3 is TGTGCCAGCCAAGACCGATTGAACACTGAAGCTTTCTTT. Translation: CASQDRLNTEAFF. Together with reference TRBV2 and TRBJ1-1, the CDR3 gives the full variable domain: EPEVTQTPSHQVTQMGQEVILRCVPISNHLYFYWYRQILGQKVEFLVSFYNNEISEKSEIFDDQFSVERPDGSNFTLKIRSTKLEDSAMYFCASQDRLNTEAFFGQGTRLTVV.

The chain links TRBV5-1 to TRBJ1-4; TRBD1 matches at 7 bases. The junction had 9 bases not matched to a gene; V was cut back by 0 bases and J by 4 bases. The CDR3 has 17 amino acids. Germline CDR1 SGHRS, CDR2 YFSETQ. CDR3 residues: CASSLEGATAFNEKLFF. The CDR3 DNA sequence: TGCGCCAGCAGCTTGGAGGGGGCAACGGCTTTTAATGAAAAACTGTTTTTT.

The chain recombines TRBV27 with TRBJ2-7; D is unclear. Looked up from germline, CDR1 is MNHEY and CDR2 is SMNVEV (reference sequence). Trimming took off 6 bases at V and 5 bases at J, with 8 bases between the two ends. The CDR3 loop spans 11 amino acids. CDR3 DNA: TGTGCCAGCAGGAGTCCTAACGAGCAGTACTTC. Amino acids: CASRSPNEQYF.

This clone was picked up one time. The V and J genes are TRBV7-3 and TRBJ2-1; D unresolved. The germline gives CDR1 SGHTA, CDR2 FQGTGA. V lost 3 bases and J lost 0, with 9 bases in between. The CDR3 is 15 residues long. In DNA, the CDR3 is TGTGCCAGCAGCTTCAGCTTAAGCTCCTACAATGAGCAGTTCTTC. This translates into CASSFSLSSYNEQFF.

The chain links TRBV7-8 to TRBJ2-7; weak D call: TRBD1 (6 bases). The germline V gene encodes CDR1 SGHVS and CDR2 FQNEAQ. The CDR3 has 12 residues. Trimming removed 6 bases at V and 3 bases at J, with 9 bases between. CDR3 bases: TGTGCCAGCAGACCGGACAGCTACGAGCAGTACTTC. Its protein product is CASRPDSYEQYF. Together with reference TRBV7-8 and TRBJ2-7, the CDR3 gives the full variable domain: GAGVSQSPRYKVAKRGQDVALRCDPISGHVSLFWYQQALGQGPEFLTYFQNEAQLDKSGLPSDRFFAERPEGSVSTLKIQRTQQEDSAVYLCASRPDSYEQYFGPGTRLTVT.

On this clone: Other nucleotide sequences from this sample produce the same CDR3. The chain has TRBV28 and TRBJ2-1; D may be TRBD1 or TRBD2 (5 bases each). The V end was cut by 6 bases, the J end by 0 bases, with 9 bases between. There are 14 residues in the CDR3. The germline V gene has CDR1 MDHEN and CDR2 SYDVKM. The CDR3 sequence is CASRPGSSYNEQFF. The CDR3 DNA reads as TGTGCCAGCAGGCCAGGGAGCTCCTACAATGAGCAGTTCTTC.

This chain connects TRBV7-9 to TRBJ2-5; 9 bases fit TRBD2. Germline lookup yields CDR1 SEHNR and CDR2 FQNEAQ (reference sequence). V dropped 1 base and J dropped 5; count of bases not matched to a gene: 8. The CDR3 contains 16 residues. The CDR3: CASSLGLAGSGETQYF. For the CDR3, the DNA is TGTGCCAGCAGCTTAGGGCTAGCGGGAAGTGGGGAGACCCAGTACTTC. The full variable domain, with the rest looked up from reference TRBV7-9 and TRBJ2-5, is DTGVSQNPRHKITKRGQNVTFRCDPISEHNRLYWYRQTLGQGPEFLTYFQNEAQLEKSRLLSDRFSAERPKGSFSTLEIQRTEQGDSAMYLCASSLGLAGSGETQYFGPGTRLLVL.

As for this clone: This likely came from a read error, as a far larger clone is one base away. Within the sample, other DNA sequences also encode this same CDR3. V and J are TRBV6-5 and TRBJ2-7; D is undetermined. This CDR3 has 12 residues. Germline V gene sequence: CDR1 MNHEY, CDR2 SVGAGI. CDR3 residues: CASRSTSYEQYF. CDR3 coding DNA: TGCGCCAGCAGGTCGACGAGCTACGAGCAGTACTTC.

This chain connects TRBV7-9 to TRBJ2-7; the D gene is possibly TRBD2 (6 bases). Between the trimmed V and J ends, which lost 10 bases and 1 base, there was a span of 20 bases. CDR3 length equals 15 residues. CDR1 is SEHNR, CDR2 FQNEAQ, per germline (reference sequence). For the CDR3, the DNA is TGTGCCATCATTTTACCCGGGAGAGGGTCCTACGAGCAGTACTTC. Its protein product is CAIILPGRGSYEQYF.